The present T cell receptor (beta chain) was sequenced within a study of cytomegalovirus exposure and HLA in healthy donors. CDR3 size: 17 residues. Trimming removed 6 bases at V and 2 bases at J, with 20 bases between. Germline lookup yields CDR1 MRHNA and CDR2 SNTAGT. The PCR contained 60 Vbeta and 13 Jbeta primers. Method: immunoSEQ multiplex PCR; TCRdb's copy keeps in-frame clones and lacks some. The sample includes roughly 140,000 clones, approximately 80% of them seen just once. The sequence was obtained from a boy aged 2 to 9 in good health and CMV-seronegative. The chain recombines TRBV6-4 with TRBJ2-1; TRBD2 might be the D (5 bases). Sequenced sample: PBMCs. CDR3 nucleotide sequence: TGTGCCAGCAGCCAGACCGCTCTAGCAATCCCCTACAATGAGCAGTTCTTC. It codes for CASSQTALAIPYNEQFF.